These T cell receptor beta chains were read from a single sample in a study of cytomegalovirus exposure and HLA in healthy donors. Only in-frame clones appear in the TCRdb table, and some are missing; sequencing was by immunoSEQ multiplex PCR. The table records roughly 150,000 clones, more than 65% of them present only once. The source material was PBMCs. Receptors were obtained from a man aged 18-30 years in good health and CMV-seropositive. Both conserved end residues are part of each CDR3.

J: TRBJ1-1; V: TRBV6-1; CDR3: CASSRGQSNTEAFF
J: TRBJ2-7; V: TRBV19; CDR3: CASSIGGTAYEQYF
J: TRBJ2-3; V: TRBV2; CDR3: CASISEDRARDTQYF
J: TRBJ1-1; V: TRBV7-9; CDR3: CASSLVWGRGAFF
J: TRBJ2-5; V: TRBV7-9; CDR3: CASSSTVPQETQYF
J: TRBJ2-1; V: TRBV19; CDR3: CASSLGAGYNEQFF
J: TRBJ1-5; V: TRBV19; CDR3: CASSPLDRDGQPQHF
J: TRBJ2-7; V: TRBV5-1; CDR3: CASTKTGTQLEQYF
J: .; V: TRBV6-1; CDR3: CASRPWDLNSYEQYF
J: TRBJ2-7; V: TRBV19; CDR3: CASSKDDRGGHEQYF
J: TRBJ1-2; V: TRBV10-1; CDR3: CASSENVRIQPYGYTF
J: TRBJ2-7; V: TRBV5-1; CDR3: CASNAQNSYEQYF
J: TRBJ1-1; V: TRBV25-1; CDR3: CASSEGVEGAYMDTEAFF
J: TRBJ2-6; V: TRBV7-6; CDR3: CASSLGGSAAGANVLTF
J: TRBJ1-5; V: TRBV28; CDR3: CASSLRQAHNSNQPQHF
J: TRBJ2-1; V: TRBV30; CDR3: CAWSVFRSPYNEQFF
J: TRBJ2-5; V: TRBV6-1; CDR3: CASSGQGAWETQYF
J: TRBJ2-1; V: TRBV13; CDR3: CASSLEGEGWGPTSSYNEQFF
J: TRBJ2-1; V: TRBV7-9; CDR3: CASSLGVLTSGYNEQFF
J: TRBJ1-2; V: TRBV20-1; CDR3: CSARTENGYTF
J: TRBJ2-7; V: TRBV28; CDR3: CASSSKGLLILPDEQYF
J: TRBJ2-2; V: TRBV7-8; CDR3: CASSLAGEPTGELFF
J: TRBJ1-2; V: TRBV7-9; CDR3: CASSLTANYGYTF
J: TRBJ1-1; V: TRBV25-1; CDR3: CASRPGGAREAFF
J: TRBJ2-2; V: TRBV29-1; CDR3: CSVPGQHTGELFF
J: TRBJ2-3; V: TRBV11-3; CDR3: CASSGGRGTDTQYF
J: TRBJ2-3; V: TRBV5-1; CDR3: CASSGVGHHTDTQYF
J: TRBJ2-7; V: TRBV15; CDR3: CATSREASGVWDEQYF
J: TRBJ2-2; V: TRBV5-1; CDR3: CASSLAGTRITGELFF
J: TRBJ2-7; V: TRBV28; CDR3: CASSPWDRAPSYEQYF
J: TRBJ1-2; V: TRBV10-3; CDR3: CAISELDSLQYSPNYGYTF
J: TRBJ2-7; V: TRBV5-1; CDR3: CASSLEQGARSYEQYF
J: TRBJ2-2; V: TRBV7-2; CDR3: CASWQGLGPGELFF
J: TRBJ1-1; V: TRBV19; CDR3: CASRPGTGRTKPNTEAFF
J: TRBJ2-7; V: TRBV28; CDR3: CASSAPTSGRYEQYF
J: TRBJ2-7; V: TRBV7-8; CDR3: CASSLGTAYEQYF
J: TRBJ2-1; V: TRBV28; CDR3: CASSLAGYNEQFF